The 6 T cell receptor beta chains reported below all come from one sample, sequenced in a study of blood T cell repertoires in COVID-19. This table comes from immunoSEQ multiplex PCR, and its TCRdb copy is limited to in-frame clones, with some not included. Of tens of thousands of clones detected, approximately 90% appear once; the ten largest clones hold 2.5% to 3.5%. The sample was peripheral blood. These receptors were taken from a man aged 50-59 years with active COVID-19.

The chain couples TRBV19 to TRBJ1-1; D perhaps matches TRBD1 (6 bases). Germline loops: CDR1 LNHDA, CDR2 SQIVND (reference sequence). V was shortened by 7 bases and J by 0 bases, with 9 bases between the two germline ends. This CDR3 region has 13 residues. The CDR3 is CASKGVLNTEAFF. The CDR3 DNA is TGTGCCAGTAAGGGGGTCTTGAACACTGAAGCTTTCTTT.

This rearrangement joins TRBV9 to TRBJ2-1, with 10 nucleotides matching TRBD2. V lost 3 bases to trimming and J lost 8 bases; unmatched junction nucleotides: 5. In germline, CDR1 is SGDLS, CDR2 YYNGEE. The CDR3 is 14 residues long. This CDR3 reads CASSDSGRKDEQFF. The CDR3 DNA follows: TGTGCCAGCAGCGATAGCGGGAGGAAGGATGAGCAGTTCTTC.

This clone has more than one count but fewer than ten. V usage is TRBV7-6 and J usage is TRBJ1-6; TRBD1 might be the D (6 bases). The V and J ends lost 4 bases and 13 bases respectively, with 14 bases between them. The CDR3 runs to 13 residues. The germline V gene has CDR1 SGHVS and CDR2 FNYEAQ. The CDR3: CASSYRQAAPLHF. CDR3 nucleotide sequence: TGTGCCAGCAGCTACCGACAGGCAGCGCCCCTCCACTTT. The entire variable domain, with the rest obtained from reference TRBV7-6 and TRBJ1-6, is as follows: GAGVSQSPRYKVTKRGQDVALRCDPISGHVSLYWYRQALGQGPEFLTYFNYEAQQDKSGLPNDRFSAERPEGSISTLTIQRTEQRDSAMYRCASSYRQAAPLHFGNGTRLTVT.

V and J are TRBV5-5 and TRBJ2-7; D is perhaps TRBD2 (5 bases). With 4 bases removed from V and 0 bases from J, the gap between germline ends came to 17 bases. Looked up from germline, CDR1 is SGHKS and CDR2 is YYEKEE (reference sequence). The CDR3 has 16 amino acids. The CDR3 region has the DNA TGTGCCAGCAGCCCCCGAACCGGTGGACTCTCCTACGAGCAGTACTTC. Its protein product is CASSPRTGGLSYEQYF.

This clone was observed a handful of times. The rearrangement uses TRBV12-5 and TRBJ2-7; D may be TRBD1 (6 bases). The germline gives CDR1 LGHNT, CDR2 FRNRAP. This CDR3 contains 15 residues. Trimming pared 9 bases from V and 6 bases from J, leaving 24 bases between. This CDR3 is CARLQGPHTEAEQYF. The CDR3 coding sequence is TGTGCTAGGCTCCAGGGGCCGCACACAGAGGCCGAGCAGTACTTC.

V gene TRBV13 combines with J gene TRBJ2-3; TRBD2 matches at 11 bases. The V segment lost 5 bases and the J segment 6 bases; nucleotides outside the gene matches: 10. Germline CDR1 PRHDT, CDR2 FYEKMQ (reference sequence). The CDR3 spans 16 residues. CDR3 bases: TGTGCCAGCAGCCCTATAGCGGGAGGGCCGGGGGATACGCAGTATTTT. Amino acid sequence: CASSPIAGGPGDTQYF.